The TCR beta chain described here comes from a study of CD8 T cells in ankylosing spondylitis. Study-level findings and limits: Clones tied to disease were said to be significantly enriched in matched ankylosing spondylitis synovial fluid.

This clonotype came up many times. Its antigen remains unidentified. One entry per CDR3 protein results from TCRdb running MiXCR on the 5' RACE reads. The sample contains 200,000 to 300,000 distinct CDR3 sequences, roughly 10% of which appear only once. This clonotype was sampled from a male donor with ankylosing spondylitis or in good health (not recorded which). The sequenced material came from blood, either unsorted or a sorted T cell fraction (not recorded which).

The CDR3 here is CASSPGTGTTDTQYF. CDR3 nucleotide sequence: TGTGCCAGCAGCCCCGGGACAGGGACCACAGATACGCAGTATTTT. The chain combines TRBV7-6 with TRBJ2-3; 9 nucleotides line up with TRBD1. The V gene's germline CDR1 is SGHVS and CDR2 FNYEAQ. V was clipped by 5 bases and J by 2 bases; unmatched bases: 5. CDR3 length equals 15 residues.